The 12 T cell receptor beta chains reported below all come from one sample, sequenced in a study of blood T cells in healthy people across ages. The authors ran a second PCR of 7 to 11 cycles using a sample-barcoded 5' primer and a J-beta primer mix. TCRdb reprocessed the 5' RACE reads via MiXCR and lists one record per CDR3 protein. The data show about 640,000 distinct CDR3 sequences, with under 70% seen just once and roughly 34% held by the top ten. Sequencing was carried out using blood. Every receptor here comes from a man aged 55 to 70 in good health.

The chain uses TRBV5-4 and TRBJ2-5, with 10 bases that match TRBD2. J gave up 3 bases and V 4 bases, and 6 bases lay outside the gene matches. Germline values: CDR1 SGHNT, CDR2 YYREEE (reference sequence). The CDR3 is made up of 15 amino acids. CDR3 amino acids: CASSTRLAGKETQYF. The CDR3 DNA sequence: TGTGCCAGCAGCACCCGACTAGCGGGTAAAGAGACCCAGTACTTC.

This clonotype was observed at least ten times. The chain employs TRBV7-2 and TRBJ2-5; the match to TRBD2 covers 12 bases. V was clipped by 7 bases and J by 2 bases; unmatched bases: 11. The CDR3 runs to 17 residues. The V gene's germline CDR1 is SGHTA and CDR2 FQGNSA. Here the CDR3 reads CASTLSGTSGGQETQYF. The CDR3 nucleotides are TGTGCCAGCACCCTATCGGGTACTAGCGGGGGGCAAGAGACCCAGTACTTC.

This chain joins TRBV7-2 and TRBJ2-7; 9 bases fit TRBD2. The CDR3 is 18 residues long. CDR1 is SGHTA, CDR2 FQGNSA, per germline. Losses at the gene ends were 0 bases for V and 4 bases for J; bases not matched to a gene: 13. CDR3: CASSLAHSAGGTWYEQYF. The CDR3 DNA sequence: TGTGCCAGCAGCTTAGCGCATTCAGCGGGGGGAACGTGGTACGAGCAGTACTTC. The full variable domain, with the rest looked up from reference TRBV7-2 and TRBJ2-7, is GAGVSQSPSNKVTEKGKDVELRCDPISGHTALYWYRQSLGQGLEFLIYFQGNSAPDKSGLPSDRFSAERTGGSVSTLTIQRTQQEDSAVYLCASSLAHSAGGTWYEQYFGPGTRLTVT.

This chain joins TRBV28 and TRBJ2-4; 7 bases are shared with TRBD2. This CDR3 has 15 residues. The ends lost 2 bases at V and 3 bases at J; junction bases unmatched: 4. Germline V gives CDR1 MDHEN, CDR2 SYDVKM. Written as DNA, the CDR3 is TGTGCCAGCAGTTTAGGGGGGGTTGGCAAAAACATTCAGTACTTC. Its translation: CASSLGGVGKNIQYF.

This clonotype was seen more than once but under ten times. The V call is TRBV4-1, the J call TRBJ2-5; D possibly corresponds to TRBD1 (5 bases). Per the germline V gene, CDR1 is MGHRA and CDR2 is YSYEKL. CDR3 size: 15 residues. Trimming left V 7 bases short and J 4 bases short, with 19 bases between. CDR3 coding DNA: TGCGCCAGCACCAAGACAGAAAGGGAAAGAGAGACCCAGTACTTC. Translation gives CASTKTERERETQYF.

The V call is TRBV3-1, the J call TRBJ2-5; 7 bases map to TRBD1. The germline CDR1 and CDR2 sequences are LGHDT and YNNKEL (reference sequence). After removal of 4 bases from V and 6 bases from J, the junction contained 11 bases not matched to a gene. The CDR3 runs to 15 residues. The CDR3 DNA reads TGTGCCAGCAGCCCAGACAGGGTCCCCGCGAAGACCCAGTACTTC. This sequence encodes CASSPDRVPAKTQYF.

V usage is TRBV12-3 or TRBV12-4 and J usage is TRBJ2-4; D may be TRBD2 (5 bases). With 7 bases removed from V and 2 bases from J, the gap between germline ends came to 9 bases. This CDR3 spans 13 amino acids. This chain's CDR3 is CASNRGTKNIQYF. CDR3 bases: TGTGCCAGCAACCGAGGGACCAAAAACATTCAGTACTTC.

This clonotype was seen only a few times. The chain uses TRBV29-1 and TRBJ2-1; TRBD2 matches at 9 bases. In germline, CDR1 is SQVTM, CDR2 ANQGSEA. The V and J ends lost 3 bases and 5 bases, in that order; junction bases with no gene match: 8. CDR3 length: 15 residues. In DNA form, the CDR3 reads TGCAGCGTTGATATGCGGGGGGGCTACAACAATGAGCAGTTCTTC. Residues: CSVDMRGGYNNEQFF.

This chain links TRBV10-3 with TRBJ2-7; 7 bases map to TRBD1. The CDR3 is 14 amino acids. The germline gives CDR1 ENHRY, CDR2 SYGVKD. J gave up 4 bases and V 5 bases, and 8 bases lay outside the gene matches. CDR3 sequence reads: CAISPGGRGYEQYF. As DNA, the CDR3 is TGTGCCATCAGTCCAGGGGGAAGGGGGTACGAGCAGTACTTC.

V usage is TRBV4-1 and J usage is TRBJ2-7; possible D gene TRBD1, 6 bases. With 5 bases removed from V and 2 bases from J, the gap between germline ends came to 13 bases. This CDR3 spans 14 amino acids. Germline loops: CDR1 MGHRA, CDR2 YSYEKL. The CDR3 bases are TGCGCCAGCAGCGTTGAACAGGGCCCCTACGAGCAGTACTTC. Amino acid sequence: CASSVEQGPYEQYF.

This chain connects TRBV7-2 to TRBJ2-3, with D perhaps given as TRBD1 or TRBD2 (5 bases each). CDR3 length equals 15 residues. From germline, CDR1 is SGHTA and CDR2 FQGNSA. V gave up 5 bases and J gave up 2 bases, with 14 bases separating them. CDR3 sequence (DNA): TGTGCCAGCAGCCGCCGGGACCACTACACAGATACGCAGTATTTT. As protein: CASSRRDHYTDTQYF.

The chain is built from TRBV10-3 and TRBJ2-7; D uncertain. TRBJ2-5 matches the DNA end more closely, so the J call is doubtful. From germline, CDR1 is ENHRY and CDR2 SYGVKD. This CDR3 region has 13 residues. The CDR3 DNA is TGTGCCATCAGTGGGTCAGGTAAAGAGACCCAGTACTTC. Amino acid sequence: CAISGSGKETQYF.